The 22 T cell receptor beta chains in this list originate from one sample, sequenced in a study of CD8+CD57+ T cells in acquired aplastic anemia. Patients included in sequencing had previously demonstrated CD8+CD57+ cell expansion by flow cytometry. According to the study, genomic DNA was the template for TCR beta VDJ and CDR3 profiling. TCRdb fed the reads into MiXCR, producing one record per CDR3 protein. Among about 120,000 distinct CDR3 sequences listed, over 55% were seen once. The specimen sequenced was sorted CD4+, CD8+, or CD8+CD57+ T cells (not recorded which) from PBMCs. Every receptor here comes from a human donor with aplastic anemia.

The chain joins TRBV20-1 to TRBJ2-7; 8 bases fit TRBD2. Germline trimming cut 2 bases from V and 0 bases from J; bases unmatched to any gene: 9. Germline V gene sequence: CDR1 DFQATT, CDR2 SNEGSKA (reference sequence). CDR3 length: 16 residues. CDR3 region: CSARHLAGLSSYEQYF. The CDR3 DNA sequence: TGCAGTGCTAGACATCTAGCGGGCCTAAGCTCCTACGAGCAGTACTTC.

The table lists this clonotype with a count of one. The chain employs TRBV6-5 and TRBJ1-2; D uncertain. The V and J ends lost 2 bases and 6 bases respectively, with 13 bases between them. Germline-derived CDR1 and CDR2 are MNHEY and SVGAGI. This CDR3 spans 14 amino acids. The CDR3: CASSYRESGNGYTF. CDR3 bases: TGTGCCAGCAGTTACAGGGAGAGTGGCAATGGCTACACCTTC.

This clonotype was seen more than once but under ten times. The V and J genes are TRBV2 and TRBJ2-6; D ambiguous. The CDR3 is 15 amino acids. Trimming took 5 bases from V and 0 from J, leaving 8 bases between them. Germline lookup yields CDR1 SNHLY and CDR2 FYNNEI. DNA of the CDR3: TGTGCCAGCAGTCCATCGGCCTCTGGGGCCAACGTCCTGACTTTC. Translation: CASSPSASGANVLTF. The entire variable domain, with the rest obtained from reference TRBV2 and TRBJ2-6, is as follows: EPEVTQTPSHQVTQMGQEVILRCVPISNHLYFYWYRQILGQKVEFLVSFYNNEISEKSEIFDDQFSVERPDGSNFTLKIRSTKLEDSAMYFCASSPSASGANVLTFGAGSRLTVL.

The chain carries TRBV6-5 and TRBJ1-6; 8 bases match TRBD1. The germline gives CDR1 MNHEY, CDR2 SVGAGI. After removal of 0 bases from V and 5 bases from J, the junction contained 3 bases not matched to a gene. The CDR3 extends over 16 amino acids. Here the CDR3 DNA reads TGTGCCAGCAGTTACTCGACAGGGGTTAATAATTCACCCCTCCACTTT. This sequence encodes CASSYSTGVNNSPLHF.

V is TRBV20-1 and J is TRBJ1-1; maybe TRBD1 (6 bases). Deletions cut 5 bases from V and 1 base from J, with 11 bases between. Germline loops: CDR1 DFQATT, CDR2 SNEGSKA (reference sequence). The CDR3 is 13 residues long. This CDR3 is CSAVDRRNTEAFF. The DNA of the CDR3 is TGCAGTGCTGTTGACAGGAGGAACACTGAAGCTTTCTTT.

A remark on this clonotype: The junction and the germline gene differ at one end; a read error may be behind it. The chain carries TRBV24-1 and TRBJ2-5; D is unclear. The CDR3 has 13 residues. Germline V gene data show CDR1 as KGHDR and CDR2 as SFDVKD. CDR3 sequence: CASSEEFQETQYF. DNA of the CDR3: TGTGCCTCCAGTGAAGAGTTCCAAGAGACCCAGTACTTC.

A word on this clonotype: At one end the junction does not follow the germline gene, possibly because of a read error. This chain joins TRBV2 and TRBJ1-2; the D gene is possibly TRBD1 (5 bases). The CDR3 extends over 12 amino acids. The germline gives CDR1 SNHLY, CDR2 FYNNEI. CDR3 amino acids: CASSEWDYRYTF. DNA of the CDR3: TGTGCCAGCAGTGAATGGGACTATCGCTACACCTTC.

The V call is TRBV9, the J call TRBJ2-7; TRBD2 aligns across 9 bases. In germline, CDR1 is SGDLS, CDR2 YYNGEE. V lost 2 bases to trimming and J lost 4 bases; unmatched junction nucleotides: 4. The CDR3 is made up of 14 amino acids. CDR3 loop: CASSVGSGGYEQYF. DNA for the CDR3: TGTGCCAGCAGCGTGGGTAGCGGGGGATACGAGCAGTACTTC.

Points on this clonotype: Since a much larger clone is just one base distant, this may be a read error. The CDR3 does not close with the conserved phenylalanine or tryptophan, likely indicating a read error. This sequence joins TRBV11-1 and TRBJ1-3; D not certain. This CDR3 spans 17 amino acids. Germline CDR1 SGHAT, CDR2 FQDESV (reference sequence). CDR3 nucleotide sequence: TGTGCCAGCAGTTTAGGAAGTCCACAGACTCCGAGCCACACCATATATCTT. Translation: CASSLGSPQTPSHTIYL.

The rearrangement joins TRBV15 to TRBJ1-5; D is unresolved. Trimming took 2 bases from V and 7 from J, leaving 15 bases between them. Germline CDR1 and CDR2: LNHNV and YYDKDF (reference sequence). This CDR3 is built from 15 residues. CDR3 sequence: CATSRNHNSEQPQHF. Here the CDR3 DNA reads TGTGCCACCAGCAGAAATCATAACTCGGAACAGCCCCAGCATTTT.

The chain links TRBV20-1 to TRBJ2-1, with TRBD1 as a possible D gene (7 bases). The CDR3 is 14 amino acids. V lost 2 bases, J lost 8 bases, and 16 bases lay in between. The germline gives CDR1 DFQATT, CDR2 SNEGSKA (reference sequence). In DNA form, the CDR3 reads TGCAGTGCTAGACGGCCCAGGGGGGAGGATGAGCAGTTCTTC. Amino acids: CSARRPRGEDEQFF.

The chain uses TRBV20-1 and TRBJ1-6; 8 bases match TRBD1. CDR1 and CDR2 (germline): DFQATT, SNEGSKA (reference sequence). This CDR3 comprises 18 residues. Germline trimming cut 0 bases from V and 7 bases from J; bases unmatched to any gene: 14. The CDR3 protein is CSARDRALETGVNSPLHF. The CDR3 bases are TGCAGTGCTAGAGATCGAGCATTAGAGACAGGGGTCAATTCACCCCTCCACTTT.

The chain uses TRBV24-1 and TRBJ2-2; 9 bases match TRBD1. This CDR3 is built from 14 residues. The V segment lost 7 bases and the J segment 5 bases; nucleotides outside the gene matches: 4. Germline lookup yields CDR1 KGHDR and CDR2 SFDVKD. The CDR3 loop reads CATRGGQGTGELFF. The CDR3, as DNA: TGTGCCACCAGAGGGGGACAGGGAACCGGGGAGCTGTTTTTT.

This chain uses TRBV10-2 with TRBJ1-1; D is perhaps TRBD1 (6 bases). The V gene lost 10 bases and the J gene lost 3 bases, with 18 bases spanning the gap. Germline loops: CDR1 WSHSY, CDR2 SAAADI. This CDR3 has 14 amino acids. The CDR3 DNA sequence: TGCGCCACCCGAAAGGGGGTTGTGGACACTGAAGCTTTCTTT. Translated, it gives CATRKGVVDTEAFF.

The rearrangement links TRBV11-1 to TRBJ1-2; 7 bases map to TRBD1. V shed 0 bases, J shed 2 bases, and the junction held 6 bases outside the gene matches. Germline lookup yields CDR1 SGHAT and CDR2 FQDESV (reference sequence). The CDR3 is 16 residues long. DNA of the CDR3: TGTGCCAGCAGCTTAGCCGGGACAGATATGAACTATGGCTACACCTTC. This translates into CASSLAGTDMNYGYTF. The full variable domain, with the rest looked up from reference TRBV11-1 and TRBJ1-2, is EAEVAQSPRYKITEKSQAVAFWCDPISGHATLYWYRQILGQGPELLVQFQDESVVDDSQLPKDRFSAERLKGVDSTLKIQPAELGDSAMYLCASSLAGTDMNYGYTFGSGTRLTVV.

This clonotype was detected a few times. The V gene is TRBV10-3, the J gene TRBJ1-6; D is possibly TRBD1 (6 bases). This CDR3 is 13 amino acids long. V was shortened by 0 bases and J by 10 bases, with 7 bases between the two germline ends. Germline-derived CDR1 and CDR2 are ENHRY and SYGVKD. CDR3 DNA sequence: TGTGCCATCAGTGAGTCAGGGGGATCACCCCTCCACTTT. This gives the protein CAISESGGSPLHF.

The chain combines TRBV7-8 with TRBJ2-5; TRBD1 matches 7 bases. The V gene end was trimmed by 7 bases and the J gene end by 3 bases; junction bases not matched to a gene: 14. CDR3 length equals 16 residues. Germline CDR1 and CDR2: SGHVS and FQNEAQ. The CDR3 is CASTVGQNVLKETQYF. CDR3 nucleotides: TGTGCCAGCACCGTGGGACAGAACGTCCTAAAAGAGACCCAGTACTTC.

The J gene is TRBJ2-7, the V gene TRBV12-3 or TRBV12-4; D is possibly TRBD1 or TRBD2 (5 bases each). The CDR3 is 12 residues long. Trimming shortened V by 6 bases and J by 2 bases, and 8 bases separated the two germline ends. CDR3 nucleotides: TGTGCCAGCAGCCGAGGGGCCTACGAGCAGTACTTC. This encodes CASSRGAYEQYF.

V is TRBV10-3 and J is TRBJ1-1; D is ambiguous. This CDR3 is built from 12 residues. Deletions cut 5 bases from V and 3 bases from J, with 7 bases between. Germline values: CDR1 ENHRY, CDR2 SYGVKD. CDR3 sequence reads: CAISLSDTEAFF. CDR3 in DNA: TGTGCCATCAGTCTATCAGACACTGAAGCTTTCTTT.

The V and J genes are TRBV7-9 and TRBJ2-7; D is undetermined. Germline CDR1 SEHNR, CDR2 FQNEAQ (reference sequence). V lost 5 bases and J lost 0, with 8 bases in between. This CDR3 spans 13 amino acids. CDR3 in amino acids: CASSPTTSYEQYF. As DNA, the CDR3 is TGTGCCAGCAGCCCTACGACCTCCTACGAGCAGTACTTC.

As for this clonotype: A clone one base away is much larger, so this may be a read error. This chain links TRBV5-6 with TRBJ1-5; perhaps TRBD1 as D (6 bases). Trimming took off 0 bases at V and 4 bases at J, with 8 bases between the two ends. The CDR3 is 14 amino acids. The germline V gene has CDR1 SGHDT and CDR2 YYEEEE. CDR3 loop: CASSLVQGNQPQHF. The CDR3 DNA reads TGTGCCAGCAGCTTGGTCCAGGGGAATCAGCCCCAGCATTTT. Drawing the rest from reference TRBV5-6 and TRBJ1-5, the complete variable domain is DAGVTQSPTHLIKTRGQQVTLRCSPKSGHDTVSWYQQALGQGPQFIFQYYEEEERQRGNFPDRFSGHQFPNYSSELNVNALLLGDSALYLCASSLVQGNQPQHFGDGTRLSIL.

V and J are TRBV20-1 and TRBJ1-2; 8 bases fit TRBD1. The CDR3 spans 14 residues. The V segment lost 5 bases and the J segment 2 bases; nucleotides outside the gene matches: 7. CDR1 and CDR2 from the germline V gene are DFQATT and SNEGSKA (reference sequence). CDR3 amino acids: CSAWGTGTNYGYTF. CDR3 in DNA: TGCAGTGCTTGGGGGACAGGAACAAACTATGGCTACACCTTC.